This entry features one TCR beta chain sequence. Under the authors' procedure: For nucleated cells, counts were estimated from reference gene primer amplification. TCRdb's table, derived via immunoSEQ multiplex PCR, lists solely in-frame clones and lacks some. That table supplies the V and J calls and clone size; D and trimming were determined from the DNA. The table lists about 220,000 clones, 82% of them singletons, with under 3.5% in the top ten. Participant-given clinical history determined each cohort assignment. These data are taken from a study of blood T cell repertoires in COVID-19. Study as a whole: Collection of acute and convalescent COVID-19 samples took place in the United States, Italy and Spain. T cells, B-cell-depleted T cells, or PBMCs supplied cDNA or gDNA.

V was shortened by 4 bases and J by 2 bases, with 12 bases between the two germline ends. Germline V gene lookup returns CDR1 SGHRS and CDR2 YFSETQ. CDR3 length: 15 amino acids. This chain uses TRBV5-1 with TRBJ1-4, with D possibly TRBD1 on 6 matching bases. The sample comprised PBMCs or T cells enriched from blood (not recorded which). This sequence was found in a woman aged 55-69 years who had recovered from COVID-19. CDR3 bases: TGCGCCAGCAGCCCGCAGGGGACCACTAATGAAAAACTGTTTTTT. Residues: CASSPQGTTNEKLFF.